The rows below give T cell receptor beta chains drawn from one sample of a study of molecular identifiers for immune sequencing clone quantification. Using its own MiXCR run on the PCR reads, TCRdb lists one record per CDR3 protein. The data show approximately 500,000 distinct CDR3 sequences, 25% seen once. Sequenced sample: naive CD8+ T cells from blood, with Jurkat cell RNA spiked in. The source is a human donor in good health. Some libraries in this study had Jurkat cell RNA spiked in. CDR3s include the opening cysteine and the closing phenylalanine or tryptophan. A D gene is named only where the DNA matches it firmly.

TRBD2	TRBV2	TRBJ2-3	CASSDPTSGIRTDTQYF
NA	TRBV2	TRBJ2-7	CASSERGQITSYEQYF
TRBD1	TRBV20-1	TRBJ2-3	CSARGGTGGLDTQYF
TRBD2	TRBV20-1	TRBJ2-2	CSADILTSGAGELFF
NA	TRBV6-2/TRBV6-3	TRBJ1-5	CASSYSRNQPQHF
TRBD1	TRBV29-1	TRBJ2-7	CSVVWTGGEQYF
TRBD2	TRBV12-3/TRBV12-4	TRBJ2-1	CASSTKRDPRTYNEQFF
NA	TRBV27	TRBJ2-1	CASSLRNNEQFF
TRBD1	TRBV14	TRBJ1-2	CASSYGQEYGYTF
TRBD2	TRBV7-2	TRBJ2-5	CASSLSGLAETQYF
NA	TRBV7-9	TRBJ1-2	CASSFQGSYGYTF
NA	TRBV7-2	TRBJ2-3	CASSQTSPISDTQYF
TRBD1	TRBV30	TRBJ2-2	CAWQTGVYTGELFF
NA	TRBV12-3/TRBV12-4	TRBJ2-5	CASSFRGFGETQYF
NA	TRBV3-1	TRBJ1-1	CASSQEGGTGTEAFF
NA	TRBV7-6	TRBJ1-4	CASSLESGRDEKLFF
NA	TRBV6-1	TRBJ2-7	CASSETVLRRYEQYF
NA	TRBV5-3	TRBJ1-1	CASSFGWSKTEAFF
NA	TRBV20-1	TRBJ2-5	CSARDLETQYF
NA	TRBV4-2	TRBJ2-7	CASSQSNEQYF
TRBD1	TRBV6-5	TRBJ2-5	CASSPTPARGRETQYF
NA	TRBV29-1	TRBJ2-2	CSIPSGGGELFF
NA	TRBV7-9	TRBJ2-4	CASSFGENIQYF
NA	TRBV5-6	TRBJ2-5	CASSLTELAETQYF
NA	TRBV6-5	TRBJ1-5	CASRRQGLNQPQHF
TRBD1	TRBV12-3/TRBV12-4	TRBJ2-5	CASSLGDSQKETQYF
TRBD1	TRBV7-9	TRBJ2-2	CASSEDRVLNAGELFF
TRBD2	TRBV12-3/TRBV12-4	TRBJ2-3	CASSFDGGVRPDTQYF
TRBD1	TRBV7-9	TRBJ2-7	CASSKPGQGNNLAYEQYF
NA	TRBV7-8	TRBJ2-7	CASSLEAGVHEQYF
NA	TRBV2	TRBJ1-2	CASLPTGPYGYTF
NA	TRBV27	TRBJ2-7	CASMGQQGIYEQYF
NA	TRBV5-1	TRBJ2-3	CASSSPVGGRTDTQYF
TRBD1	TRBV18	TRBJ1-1	CASSPTGGLTEAFF
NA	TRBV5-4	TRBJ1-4	CASSSTGYSEKLFF
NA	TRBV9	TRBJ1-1	CASSVETGMNTEAFF
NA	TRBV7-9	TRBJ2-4	CASSLVLQGSIAKNIQYF
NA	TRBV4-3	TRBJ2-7	CASSQERGAGDEQYF
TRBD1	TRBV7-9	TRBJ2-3	CASSPRDRPTDTQYF
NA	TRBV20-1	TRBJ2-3	CSARGGWGAHDTQYF
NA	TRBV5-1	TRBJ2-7	CASRTERTYEQYF
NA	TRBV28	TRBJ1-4	CASSLLDNTGEELFF
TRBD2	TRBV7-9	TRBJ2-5	CASSPTSGLQETQYF
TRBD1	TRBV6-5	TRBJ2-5	CASSETGEETQYF
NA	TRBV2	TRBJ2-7	CASRYSPSYEQYF
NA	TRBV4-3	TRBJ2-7	CASSQDRAFSYEQYF
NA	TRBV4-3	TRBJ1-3	CASSQELHPGPYSGNTIYF
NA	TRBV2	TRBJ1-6	CASSTNIKRTDFRGSPLHF